Below, 30 T cell receptor beta chains from the same sample are listed, as sequenced in a study of blood T cell repertoires in COVID-19. TCRdb's copy holds only in-frame clones and misses some; the assay was immunoSEQ multiplex PCR. The sample has approximately 270,000 clones; more than 75% are singletons. Sequenced sample: PBMCs or T cells enriched from blood (not recorded which). These receptors were obtained from a man aged 40-49 years who had recovered from COVID-19.

The chain recombines TRBV6-5 with TRBJ2-7, with TRBD1 matching 7 bases. The J segment lost 3 bases and the V segment lost 8 bases, leaving 7 bases of the junction unmatched. Germline V CDR1 and CDR2: MNHEY, SVGAGI. This CDR3 is 13 amino acids long. CDR3 in DNA: TGTGCCAGCGGGACAGAAGACTTCTACGAGCAGTACTTC. This gives the protein CASGTEDFYEQYF.

This clone appeared a few times. The chain employs TRBV2 and TRBJ2-3; 10 bases fit TRBD1. The trim removed 6 bases at V and 1 base at J, leaving 1 base unmatched. CDR1 is SNHLY, CDR2 FYNNEI, per germline. CDR3 size: 14 residues. CDR3: CASSGTGGTDTQYF. The CDR3 nucleotides read TGTGCCAGCAGCGGGACAGGGGGCACAGATACGCAGTATTTT.

The chain employs TRBV19 and TRBJ1-4, with D uncertain. Trimming shortened V by 5 bases and J by 5 bases, and 6 bases separated the two germline ends. The CDR3 is 12 amino acids. Germline V gene data show CDR1 as LNHDA and CDR2 as SQIVND (reference sequence). CDR3 loop: CASSPLNEKLFF. The CDR3 nucleotides are TGTGCCAGTAGTCCACTAAATGAAAAACTGTTTTTT.

V and J are TRBV9 and TRBJ1-1; possible D gene TRBD1, 5 bases. The CDR3 length is 13 residues. Germline CDR1 is SGDLS and CDR2 is YYNGEE. Trimming cost V 9 bases and J 0 bases, with 12 bases left between them. The CDR3 spells CATKTDMNTEAFF. CDR3 coding DNA: TGTGCCACCAAGACAGATATGAACACTGAAGCTTTCTTT.

About this clone: One junction end disagrees with the germline gene, perhaps due to a read error. This chain connects TRBV27 to TRBJ2-7; 8 bases map to TRBD2. The CDR3 is made up of 13 amino acids. The germline V gene encodes CDR1 MNHEY and CDR2 SMNVEV (reference sequence). In DNA form, the CDR3 reads TGTGCCAGCAGGGCGGGACTAGTCAACGAGCAGTGCTTC. Translation gives CASRAGLVNEQCF.

The CDR3 DNA sequence: TGTGCCAGCAAACCCACCCGGGGCTATAATTCACCCCTCCACTTT. This sequence encodes CASKPTRGYNSPLHF. The chain joins TRBV6-5 to TRBJ1-6; D is uncertain. Germline loops: CDR1 MNHEY, CDR2 SVGAGI. The CDR3 length is 15 residues. V lost 7 bases and J lost 3, with 13 bases in between.

This rearrangement joins TRBV7-8 to TRBJ1-2, with 9 positions matching TRBD1. The CDR3 spans 15 residues. After removal of 5 bases from V and 4 bases from J, the junction contained 8 bases not matched to a gene. Germline lookup yields CDR1 SGHVS and CDR2 FQNEAQ. The CDR3 nucleotides are TGTGCCAGCAGCGTGGGGACAGGGTCGTTCTATGGCTACACCTTC. Encoded protein: CASSVGTGSFYGYTF. The full variable domain, its missing parts supplied by reference TRBV7-8 and TRBJ1-2, is GAGVSQSPRYKVAKRGQDVALRCDPISGHVSLFWYQQALGQGPEFLTYFQNEAQLDKSGLPSDRFFAERPEGSVSTLKIQRTQQEDSAVYLCASSVGTGSFYGYTFGSGTRLTVV.

A few counts support this clone. The chain combines TRBV10-2 with TRBJ1-1; possible D gene TRBD1, 5 bases. Between the trimmed V and J ends, which lost 8 bases and 2 bases, there was a span of 12 bases. The CDR3 is 13 amino acids. Germline V CDR1 and CDR2: WSHSY, SAAADI. The CDR3 DNA sequence: TGCGCCAGCGGGGGAGGGGCTAACACTGAAGCTTTCTTT. This sequence encodes CASGGGANTEAFF.

This sequence joins TRBV10-1 and TRBJ1-5, with 9 bases identical to TRBD1. The CDR3 sequence is 15 residues long. Germline assignment: CDR1 WNHNN and CDR2 SYGVQD (reference sequence). J was trimmed by 7 bases and V by 4 bases; bases with no gene match: 8. In DNA form, the CDR3 reads TGCGCCAGCAGTGTGCACAGGGGGCCCCCCCAGCCCCAGCATTTT. Protein product: CASSVHRGPPQPQHF.

This sequence joins TRBV5-1 and TRBJ2-5; TRBD2 is a possible D gene (5 bases). Trimming took off 1 base at V and 5 bases at J, with 9 bases between the two ends. The CDR3 consists of 13 residues. Germline CDR1 is SGHRS and CDR2 is YFSETQ. The CDR3: CASSLLWRETQYF. CDR3 in DNA: TGCGCCAGCAGCTTGTTGTGGAGGGAGACCCAGTACTTC. Full variable domain (rest looked up from reference TRBV5-1 and TRBJ2-5): KAGVTQTPRYLIKTRGQQVTLSCSPISGHRSVSWYQQTPGQGLQFLFEYFSETQRNKGNFPGRFSGRQFSNSRSEMNVSTLELGDSALYLCASSLLWRETQYFGPGTRLLVL.

The chain has TRBV11-3 and TRBJ2-2, with TRBD1 as a possible D gene (6 bases). Germline loops: CDR1 SGHNT, CDR2 YENEEA. The CDR3 contains 14 residues. Trimming cost V 4 bases and J 4 bases, with 10 bases left between them. Here the CDR3 reads CASSSGAGTGELFF. The CDR3, as DNA: TGTGCCAGCAGCTCAGGGGCAGGCACCGGGGAGCTGTTTTTT.

This clone was picked up one time. J is TRBJ2-7 and V is TRBV27; D is perhaps TRBD2 (5 bases). The CDR3 sequence is 12 residues long. V shed 5 bases and J shed 7 bases, with 12 bases lying between them. Germline V lookup: CDR1 MNHEY, CDR2 SMNVEV (reference sequence). The CDR3 is CASSGLSGEQYF. CDR3 bases: TGTGCCAGCAGTGGACTTTCGGGGGAGCAGTACTTC.

The rearrangement joins TRBV6-2 or TRBV6-3 to TRBJ1-5; 9 positions agree with TRBD1. The junction had 9 bases not matched to a gene; V was cut back by 4 bases and J by 5 bases. This CDR3 spans 16 amino acids. The germline CDR1 and CDR2 sequences are MNHEY and SVGEGT. The CDR3: CASSFYPDRGHQPQHF. CDR3 nucleotides: TGTGCCAGCAGTTTCTATCCGGACAGGGGCCATCAGCCCCAGCATTTT.

The CDR3 sequence: CATSDLGTSGDEQFF. CDR3 sequence (DNA): TGTGCCACCAGTGATTTAGGGACTAGCGGAGATGAGCAGTTCTTC. This chain connects TRBV24-1 to TRBJ2-1, with 11 bases aligning to TRBD2. The germline gives CDR1 KGHDR, CDR2 SFDVKD. After removal of 1 base from V and 8 bases from J, the junction contained 3 bases not matched to a gene. The CDR3 is 15 residues long.

This clone was recorded a few times. The chain uses TRBV6-5 and TRBJ1-1; D is ambiguous. The germline V gene encodes CDR1 MNHEY and CDR2 SVGAGI. The CDR3 contains 13 residues. The ends were cut back, 11 bases at V and 0 bases at J, with 13 bases in the middle. CDR3 coding DNA: TGTGCCTCGCGCCTGCTCTTGAACACTGAAGCTTTCTTT. It translates to CASRLLLNTEAFF.

J is TRBJ2-3 and V is TRBV3-1 (or the pseudogene TRBV3-2); 10 bases map to TRBD2. Germline CDR1 is LGHDT and CDR2 is YNNKEL (reference sequence). This CDR3 contains 17 residues. Trimming removed 1 base from V and 4 bases from J; junction bases left unmatched: 8. DNA of the CDR3: TGTGCCAGCAGCCAAGGGGTTAGCGGGAGGTTTCCAGATACGCAGTATTTT. As protein: CASSQGVSGRFPDTQYF.

This chain connects TRBV7-2 to TRBJ1-2; 9 positions match TRBD1. Germline V gene data show CDR1 as SGHTA and CDR2 as FQGNSA. The CDR3 has 15 amino acids. J was trimmed by 4 bases and V by 5 bases; bases with no gene match: 8. The CDR3 DNA is TGTGCCAGCAGCACCTGGGACAGGGTCGGCTATGGCTACACCTTC. Its protein is CASSTWDRVGYGYTF.

The chain is built from TRBV6-5 and TRBJ1-4; D unresolved. The V gene's germline CDR1 is MNHEY and CDR2 SVGAGI. Deletions cut 10 bases from V and 5 bases from J, with 14 bases between. CDR3 length: 13 residues. In nucleotides, the CDR3 is TGTGCCACCCGGGGAGCGTTGAATGAAAAACTGTTTTTT. It specifies CATRGALNEKLFF.

This clone was counted a single time. The genes are TRBV7-2 and TRBJ2-7, with 11 bases that match TRBD2. Germline CDR1 SGHTA, CDR2 FQGNSA. V shed 5 bases and J 2 bases; nucleotides not matched to a gene: 5. The CDR3 consists of 15 residues. CDR3 sequence: CASSATSGGTYEQYF. The CDR3 bases are TGTGCCAGCAGCGCCACTAGCGGGGGCACCTACGAGCAGTACTTC.

This clone was found once. The chain combines TRBV5-5 with TRBJ1-1; D remains ambiguous. V lost 2 bases to trimming and J lost 0 bases, with 8 bases between them. The CDR3 runs 14 residues. From germline, CDR1 is SGHKS and CDR2 YYEKEE (reference sequence). In DNA, the CDR3 is TGTGCCAGCAGCTTCGAGGGAATGAACACTGAAGCTTTCTTT. Amino acid sequence: CASSFEGMNTEAFF.

V usage is TRBV6-1 and J usage is TRBJ2-1, with 7 bases aligning to TRBD1. Germline assignment: CDR1 MNHNS and CDR2 SASEGT. CDR3 size: 18 residues. V shed 2 bases and J 3 bases; nucleotides not matched to a gene: 13. The CDR3 DNA sequence: TGTGCCAGCAGTGAAAGGGGGCCTGACTACGCTAACTACAATGAGCAGTTCTTC. Translating it yields CASSERGPDYANYNEQFF.

This clone has a single count. The V and J genes are TRBV10-3 and TRBJ2-7, with a tentative D call TRBD2 (6 bases). V lost 8 bases to trimming and J lost 7 bases, with 12 bases between them. Germline V gene sequence: CDR1 ENHRY, CDR2 SYGVKD. The CDR3 runs to 11 residues. This CDR3 reads CAISTGVEQYF. Here the CDR3 DNA reads TGTGCCATCTCCACGGGGGTTGAGCAGTACTTC.

This chain uses TRBV19 with TRBJ2-1; D may be TRBD2 (5 bases). Trimming cost V 4 bases and J 4 bases, with 14 bases left between them. The V gene's germline CDR1 is LNHDA and CDR2 SQIVND (reference sequence). The CDR3 has 15 residues. The DNA of the CDR3 is TGTGCCAGTAGTAACCCGAGCGGAGAATACAATGAGCAGTTCTTC. It yields the protein CASSNPSGEYNEQFF.

Details on this clone: One end of the junction does not line up with germline, which may come from a read error. The rearrangement links TRBV5-1 to TRBJ2-7; tentatively, D is TRBD1 (5 bases). The CDR3 consists of 9 residues. Germline-derived CDR1 and CDR2 are SGHRS and YFSETQ. The CDR3 sequence: CASSNDGQF. The CDR3 nucleotides are TGCGCCAGCAGTAACGACGGACAATTC.

The genes are TRBV21-1 and TRBJ1-5; the tabulated D call, TRBD1, remains unverified against the DNA. TRBV21-1 is given as a pseudogene. CDR3 size: 16 residues. CDR3 coding DNA: TGTGCCCTAAGACCCCGCCGGGACAGGGGGAATCAGCCCCAGCATTTT. This gives the protein CALRPRRDRGNQPQHF.

The chain recombines TRBV3-1 (or the pseudogene TRBV3-2) with TRBJ2-5; 8 bases line up with TRBD1. From germline, CDR1 is LGHDT and CDR2 YNNKEL (reference sequence). The CDR3 length is 14 residues. J gave up 7 bases and V 4 bases, and 8 bases lay outside the gene matches. CDR3 coding DNA: TGTGCCAGCAGCCCCCGGACAGGGACAGGGACCCAGTACTTC. It encodes CASSPRTGTGTQYF.

The V gene is TRBV11-2, the J gene TRBJ2-7; 10 nucleotides match TRBD2. CDR3 length equals 16 residues. V lost 5 bases, J lost 2 bases, and 9 bases stayed unmatched. The germline V gene has CDR1 SGHAT and CDR2 FQNNGV. CDR3 in amino acids: CASSLISGRKPYEQYF. As DNA, the CDR3 is TGTGCCAGCAGCCTGATTAGCGGGAGGAAACCCTACGAGCAGTACTTC.

The CDR3 protein is CASSRQDHSGNTIYF. In DNA, the CDR3 is TGTGCCAGCAGTCGACAGGACCACTCTGGAAACACCATATATTTT. The chain has TRBV6-5 and TRBJ1-3; weak D call: TRBD1 (6 bases). Germline V gives CDR1 MNHEY, CDR2 SVGAGI. Trimming stripped 5 bases from V and 0 bases from J, with 11 bases between. This CDR3 comprises 15 residues.

V usage is TRBV27 and J usage is TRBJ1-2; 8 bases fit TRBD1. Germline V lookup: CDR1 MNHEY, CDR2 SMNVEV (reference sequence). Trimming took 4 bases from V and 7 from J; bases not matched to a gene: 5. The CDR3 runs to 13 residues. The CDR3 is CASSYPGGGGYTF. CDR3 sequence (DNA): TGTGCCAGCAGTTACCCAGGGGGCGGTGGCTACACCTTC.

J is TRBJ1-3 and V is TRBV14; TRBD1 aligns across 8 bases. CDR3 length: 16 residues. CDR1 is SGHDN, CDR2 FVKESK, per germline. The J segment lost 0 bases and the V segment lost 4 bases, leaving 5 bases of the junction unmatched. The CDR3 protein is CASSPLGQVSGNTIYF. The DNA of the CDR3 is TGTGCCAGCAGCCCCCTGGGACAGGTCTCTGGAAACACCATATATTTT.